This T cell receptor (beta chain) stems from a study of blood T cell repertoires in COVID-19. For the study at large: Italy, Spain and the United States were the sources of the convalescent and acute COVID-19 samples. T cells, B-cell-depleted T cells, or PBMCs supplied cDNA or gDNA.

Per the germline V gene, CDR1 is SGHNT and CDR2 is YENEEA. This CDR3 spans 12 amino acids. Regarding this clone: One junction end does not reproduce the germline sequence, and a read error may be involved.

In the study's own analysis: Reference gene primer amplification gave nucleated cell count estimates. The table came from immunoSEQ multiplex PCR; TCRdb's copy has only in-frame clones and leaves some out. V and J calls plus clone size are reproduced from that table; the DNA served to infer D and trimming. Of 150,000 to 200,000 clones listed, around 87% were seen once; the top ten hold 2.5% to 3%. Sequenced material: peripheral blood. The sequence was collected from a woman aged 25 to 39 with active or convalescent COVID-19. This chain joins TRBV11-3 and TRBJ2-7; no clear D. Here the CDR3 DNA reads TGTGCCAGCAGCTTAAACTCCCACGAGCAGTACTTC. The encoded protein is CASSLNSHEQYF.